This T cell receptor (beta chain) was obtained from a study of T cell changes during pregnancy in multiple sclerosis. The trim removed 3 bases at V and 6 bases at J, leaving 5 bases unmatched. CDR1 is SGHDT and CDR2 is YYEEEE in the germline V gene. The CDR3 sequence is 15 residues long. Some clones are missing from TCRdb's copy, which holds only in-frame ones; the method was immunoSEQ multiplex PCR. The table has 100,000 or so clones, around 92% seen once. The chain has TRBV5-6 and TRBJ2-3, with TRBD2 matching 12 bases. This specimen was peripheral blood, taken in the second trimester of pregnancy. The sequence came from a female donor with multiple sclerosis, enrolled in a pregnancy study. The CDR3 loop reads CASSSSSGRDDTQYF. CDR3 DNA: TGTGCCAGCAGCTCATCTAGCGGGAGGGATGATACGCAGTATTTT.